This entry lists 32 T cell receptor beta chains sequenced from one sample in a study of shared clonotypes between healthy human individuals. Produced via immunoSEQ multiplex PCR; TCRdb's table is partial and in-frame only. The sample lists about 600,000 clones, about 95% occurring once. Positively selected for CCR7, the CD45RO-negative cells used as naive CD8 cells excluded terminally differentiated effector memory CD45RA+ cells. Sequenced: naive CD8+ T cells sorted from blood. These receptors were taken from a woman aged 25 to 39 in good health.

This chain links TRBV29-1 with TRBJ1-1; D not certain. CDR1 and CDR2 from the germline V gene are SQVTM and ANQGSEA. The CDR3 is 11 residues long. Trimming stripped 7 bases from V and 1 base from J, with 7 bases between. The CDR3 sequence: CSGIGNTEAFF. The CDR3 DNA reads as TGCAGCGGGATAGGGAACACTGAAGCTTTCTTT.

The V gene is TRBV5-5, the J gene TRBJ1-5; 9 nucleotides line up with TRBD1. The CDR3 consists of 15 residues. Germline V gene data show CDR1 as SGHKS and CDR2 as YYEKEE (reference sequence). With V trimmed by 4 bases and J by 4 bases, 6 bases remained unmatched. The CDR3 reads CASSPHDRGNQPQHF. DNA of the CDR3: TGTGCCAGCAGCCCTCACGACAGGGGGAATCAGCCCCAGCATTTT.

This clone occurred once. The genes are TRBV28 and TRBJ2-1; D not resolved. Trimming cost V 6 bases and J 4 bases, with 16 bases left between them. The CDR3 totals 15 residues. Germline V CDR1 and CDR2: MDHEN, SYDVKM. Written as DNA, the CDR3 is TGTGCCAGCAGCCTTTCTCCGACCGAGTACAATGAGCAGTTCTTC. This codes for CASSLSPTEYNEQFF.

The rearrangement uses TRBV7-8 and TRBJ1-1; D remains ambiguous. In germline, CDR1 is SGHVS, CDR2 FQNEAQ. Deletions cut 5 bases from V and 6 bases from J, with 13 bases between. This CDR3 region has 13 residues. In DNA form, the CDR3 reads TGTGCCAGCAGCCGGTTCACAAGACCTGAAGCTTTCTTT. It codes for CASSRFTRPEAFF.

The CDR3 region is CASSWASNYNEQFF. The CDR3 bases are TGTGCCAGCAGTTGGGCCTCGAACTACAATGAGCAGTTCTTC. The V and J genes are TRBV11-2 and TRBJ2-1; D uncertain. Germline-derived CDR1 and CDR2 are SGHAT and FQNNGV. The CDR3 runs 14 residues. The V and J ends lost 6 bases and 3 bases respectively, with 12 bases between them.

The CDR3, as DNA: TGTGCCAGCAGCCCACCCGGGACAGGGGAGGGCAACGAGCAGTACTTC. Encoded protein: CASSPPGTGEGNEQYF. The chain recombines TRBV7-9 with TRBJ2-7; 10 bases map to TRBD1. The germline gives CDR1 SEHNR, CDR2 FQNEAQ (reference sequence). The CDR3 sequence is 16 residues long. V lost 5 bases and J lost 5; bases outside the gene matches: 12.

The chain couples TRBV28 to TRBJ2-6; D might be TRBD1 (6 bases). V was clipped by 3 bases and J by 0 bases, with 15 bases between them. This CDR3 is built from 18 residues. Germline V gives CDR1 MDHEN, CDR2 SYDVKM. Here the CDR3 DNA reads TGTGCCAGCAGTTTCGGGACAAGGTACACCTCTGGGGCCAACGTCCTGACTTTC. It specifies CASSFGTRYTSGANVLTF.

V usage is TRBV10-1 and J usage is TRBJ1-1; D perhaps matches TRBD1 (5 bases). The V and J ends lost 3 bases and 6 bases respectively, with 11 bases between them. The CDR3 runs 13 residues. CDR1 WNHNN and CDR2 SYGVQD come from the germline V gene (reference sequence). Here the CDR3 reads CASSDSGFAEAFF. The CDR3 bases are TGCGCCAGCAGTGATTCAGGGTTCGCTGAAGCTTTCTTT.

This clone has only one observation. This chain's CDR3 is CASSRRENTEAFF. The CDR3 DNA is TGTGCCAGCAGCCGAAGAGAGAACACTGAAGCTTTCTTT. V and J are TRBV7-8 and TRBJ1-1; no definite D call. V lost 5 bases and J lost 1, with 8 bases in between. This CDR3 has 13 amino acids. Germline V lookup: CDR1 SGHVS, CDR2 FQNEAQ.

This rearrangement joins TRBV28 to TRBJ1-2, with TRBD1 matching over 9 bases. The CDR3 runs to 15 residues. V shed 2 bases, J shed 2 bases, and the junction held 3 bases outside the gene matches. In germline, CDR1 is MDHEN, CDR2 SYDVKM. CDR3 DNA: TGTGCCAGCAGTTTAGGGACAGGGTGGAACTATGGCTACACCTTC. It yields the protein CASSLGTGWNYGYTF.

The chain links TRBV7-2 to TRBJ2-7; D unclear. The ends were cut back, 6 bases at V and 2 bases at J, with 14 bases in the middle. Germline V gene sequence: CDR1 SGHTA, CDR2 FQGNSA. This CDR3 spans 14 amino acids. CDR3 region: CASSSAIVPYEQYF. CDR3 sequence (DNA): TGTGCCAGCAGTTCGGCGATCGTGCCCTACGAGCAGTACTTC.

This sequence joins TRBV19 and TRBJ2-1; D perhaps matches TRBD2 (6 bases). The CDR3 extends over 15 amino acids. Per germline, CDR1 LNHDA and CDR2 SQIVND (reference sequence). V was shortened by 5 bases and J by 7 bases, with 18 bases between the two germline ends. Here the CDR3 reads CASSDLLGRRNEQFF. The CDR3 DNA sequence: TGTGCCAGTAGTGACCTGTTGGGGAGGAGGAATGAGCAGTTCTTC.

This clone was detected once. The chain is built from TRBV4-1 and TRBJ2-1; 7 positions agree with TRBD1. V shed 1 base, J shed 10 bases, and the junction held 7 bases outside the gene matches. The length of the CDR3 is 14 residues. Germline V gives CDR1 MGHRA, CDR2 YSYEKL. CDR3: CASSQGDSLGEQFF. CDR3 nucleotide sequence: TGCGCCAGCAGCCAAGGGGACAGCTTGGGCGAGCAGTTCTTC.

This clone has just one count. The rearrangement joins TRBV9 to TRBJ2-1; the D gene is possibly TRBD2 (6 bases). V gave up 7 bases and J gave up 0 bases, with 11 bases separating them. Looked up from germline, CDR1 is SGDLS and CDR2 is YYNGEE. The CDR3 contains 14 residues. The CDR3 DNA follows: TGTGCCAGCTCTAGCGTAAGCTCCTACAATGAGCAGTTCTTC. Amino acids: CASSSVSSYNEQFF.

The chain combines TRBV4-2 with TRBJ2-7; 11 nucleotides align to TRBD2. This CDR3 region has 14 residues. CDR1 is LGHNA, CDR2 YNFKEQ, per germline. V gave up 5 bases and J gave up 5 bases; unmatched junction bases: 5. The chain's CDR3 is CASSETSGIHEQYF. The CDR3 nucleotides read TGTGCCAGCAGCGAGACTAGCGGGATCCACGAGCAGTACTTC.

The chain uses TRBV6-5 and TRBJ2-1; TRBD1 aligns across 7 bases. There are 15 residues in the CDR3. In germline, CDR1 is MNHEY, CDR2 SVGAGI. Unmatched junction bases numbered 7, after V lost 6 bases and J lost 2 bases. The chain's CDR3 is CASSPTGVPYNEQFF. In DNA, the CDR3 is TGTGCCAGCAGCCCCACAGGGGTCCCCTACAATGAGCAGTTCTTC.

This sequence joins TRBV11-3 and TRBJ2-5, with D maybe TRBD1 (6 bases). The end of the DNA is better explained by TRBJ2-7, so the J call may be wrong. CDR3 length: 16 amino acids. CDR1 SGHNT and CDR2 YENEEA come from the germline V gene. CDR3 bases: TGTGCCAGCAGCTTAGTGGGGCAGGGGAAGAAAAACGAGCAGTACTTC. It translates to CASSLVGQGKKNEQYF.

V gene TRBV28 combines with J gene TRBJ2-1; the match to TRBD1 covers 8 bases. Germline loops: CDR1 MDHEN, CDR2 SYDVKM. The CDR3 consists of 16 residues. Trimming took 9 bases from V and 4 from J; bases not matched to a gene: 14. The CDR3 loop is CASITGGNTLYNEQFF. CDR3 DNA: TGTGCCAGTATAACAGGGGGTAATACCCTATACAATGAGCAGTTCTTC.

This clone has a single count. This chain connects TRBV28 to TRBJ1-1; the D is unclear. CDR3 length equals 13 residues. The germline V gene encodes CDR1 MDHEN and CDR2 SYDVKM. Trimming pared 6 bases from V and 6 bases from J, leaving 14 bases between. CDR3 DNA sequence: TGTGCCAGCAGCCCTGATAGCCCCCCTGAAGCTTTCTTT. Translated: CASSPDSPPEAFF.

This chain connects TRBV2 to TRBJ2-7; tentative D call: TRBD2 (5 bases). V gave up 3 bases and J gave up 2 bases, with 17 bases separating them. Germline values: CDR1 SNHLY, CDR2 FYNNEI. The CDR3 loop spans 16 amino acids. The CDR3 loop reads CASSDGLAGEAYEQYF. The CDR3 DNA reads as TGTGCCAGCAGTGACGGTCTGGCGGGTGAAGCCTACGAGCAGTACTTC.

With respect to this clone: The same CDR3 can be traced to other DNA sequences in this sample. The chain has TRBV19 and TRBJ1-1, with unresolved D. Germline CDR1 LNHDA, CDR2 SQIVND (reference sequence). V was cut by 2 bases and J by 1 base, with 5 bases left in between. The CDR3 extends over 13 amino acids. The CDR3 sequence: CASSITPNTEAFF. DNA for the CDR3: TGTGCCAGTAGTATAACACCGAACACTGAAGCTTTCTTT.

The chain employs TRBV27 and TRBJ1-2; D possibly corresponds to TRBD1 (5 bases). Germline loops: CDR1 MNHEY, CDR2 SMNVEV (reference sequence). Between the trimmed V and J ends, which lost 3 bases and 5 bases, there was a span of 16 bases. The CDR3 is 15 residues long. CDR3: CASSFDSGPSYGYTF. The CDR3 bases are TGTGCCAGCAGTTTCGACAGTGGGCCATCATATGGCTACACCTTC.

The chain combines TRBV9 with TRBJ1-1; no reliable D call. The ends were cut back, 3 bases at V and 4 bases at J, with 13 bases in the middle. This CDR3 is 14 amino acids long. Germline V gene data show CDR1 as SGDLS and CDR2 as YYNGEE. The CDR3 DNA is TGTGCCAGCAGCGCCACGGGGAGGCTCACTGAAGCTTTCTTT. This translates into CASSATGRLTEAFF.

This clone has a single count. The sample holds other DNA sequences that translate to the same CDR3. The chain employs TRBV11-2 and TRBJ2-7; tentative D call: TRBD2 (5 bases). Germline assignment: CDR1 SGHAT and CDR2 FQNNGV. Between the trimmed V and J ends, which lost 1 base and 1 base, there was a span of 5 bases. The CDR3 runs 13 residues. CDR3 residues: CASSLAGSYEQYF. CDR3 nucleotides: TGTGCCAGCAGCTTAGCGGGGTCCTACGAGCAGTACTTC. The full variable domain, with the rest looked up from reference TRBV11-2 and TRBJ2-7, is EAGVAQSPRYKIIEKRQSVAFWCNPISGHATLYWYQQILGQGPKLLIQFQNNGVVDDSQLPKDRFSAERLKGVDSTLKIQPAKLEDSAVYLCASSLAGSYEQYFGPGTRLTVT.

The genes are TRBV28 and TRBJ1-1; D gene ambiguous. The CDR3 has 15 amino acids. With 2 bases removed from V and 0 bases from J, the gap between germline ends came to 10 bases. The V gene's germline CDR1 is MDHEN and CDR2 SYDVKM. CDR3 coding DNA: TGTGCCAGCAGTTTAATGGCAGTTATGAACACTGAAGCTTTCTTT. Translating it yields CASSLMAVMNTEAFF. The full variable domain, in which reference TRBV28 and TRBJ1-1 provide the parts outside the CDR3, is DVKVTQSSRYLVKRTGEKVFLECVQDMDHENMFWYRQDPGLGLRLIYFSYDVKMKEKGDIPEGYSVSREKKERFSLILESASTNQTSMYLCASSLMAVMNTEAFFGQGTRLTVV.

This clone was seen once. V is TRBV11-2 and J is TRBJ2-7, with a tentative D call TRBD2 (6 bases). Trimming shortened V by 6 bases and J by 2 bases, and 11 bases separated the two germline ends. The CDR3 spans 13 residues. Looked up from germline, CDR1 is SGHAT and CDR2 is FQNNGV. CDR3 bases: TGTGCCAGCAGGGAGGGCTCCACCTACGAGCAGTACTTC. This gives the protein CASREGSTYEQYF. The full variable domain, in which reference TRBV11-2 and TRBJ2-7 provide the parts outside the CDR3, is EAGVAQSPRYKIIEKRQSVAFWCNPISGHATLYWYQQILGQGPKLLIQFQNNGVVDDSQLPKDRFSAERLKGVDSTLKIQPAKLEDSAVYLCASREGSTYEQYFGPGTRLTVT.

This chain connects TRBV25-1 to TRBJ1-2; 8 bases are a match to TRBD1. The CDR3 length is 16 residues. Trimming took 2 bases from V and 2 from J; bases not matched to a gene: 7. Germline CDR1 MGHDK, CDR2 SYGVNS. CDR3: CASSEPDRVGNYGYTF. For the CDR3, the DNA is TGTGCCAGCAGTGAACCGGACAGGGTTGGGAACTATGGCTACACCTTC.

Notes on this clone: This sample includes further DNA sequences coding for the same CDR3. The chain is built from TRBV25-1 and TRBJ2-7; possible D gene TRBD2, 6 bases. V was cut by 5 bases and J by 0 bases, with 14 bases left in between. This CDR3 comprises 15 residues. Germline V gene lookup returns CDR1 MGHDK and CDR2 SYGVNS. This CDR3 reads CASSPTSKSSYEQYF. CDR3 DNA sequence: TGTGCCAGCAGTCCGACTAGTAAGAGCTCCTACGAGCAGTACTTC.

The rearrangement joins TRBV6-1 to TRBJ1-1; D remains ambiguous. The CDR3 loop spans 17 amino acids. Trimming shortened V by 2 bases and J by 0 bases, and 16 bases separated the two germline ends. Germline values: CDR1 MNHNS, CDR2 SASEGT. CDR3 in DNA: TGTGCCAGCAGTGAATTGCTGGGGAAGGGTATGAACACTGAAGCTTTCTTT. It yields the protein CASSELLGKGMNTEAFF.

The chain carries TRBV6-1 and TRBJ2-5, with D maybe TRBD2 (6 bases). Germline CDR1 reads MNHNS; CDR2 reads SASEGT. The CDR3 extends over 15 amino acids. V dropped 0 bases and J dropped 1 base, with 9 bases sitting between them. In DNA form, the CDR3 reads TGTGCCAGCAGTGAAGCGAGCGGGCTCCAAGAGACCCAGTACTTC. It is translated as CASSEASGLQETQYF.

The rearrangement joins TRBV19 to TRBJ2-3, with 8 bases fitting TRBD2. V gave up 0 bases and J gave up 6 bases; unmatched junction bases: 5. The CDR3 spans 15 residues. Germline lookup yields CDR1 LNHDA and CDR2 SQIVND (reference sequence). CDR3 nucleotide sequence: TGTGCCAGTAGTATAGATCGGGAGGGCCAGGATACGCAGTATTTT. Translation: CASSIDREGQDTQYF.

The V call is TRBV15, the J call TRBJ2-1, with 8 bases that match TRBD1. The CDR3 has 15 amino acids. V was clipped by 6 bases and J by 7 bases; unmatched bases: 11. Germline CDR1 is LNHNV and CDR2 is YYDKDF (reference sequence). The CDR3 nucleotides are TGTGCCACCAGAAGTGACAGGGGATGGCATAATGAGCAGTTCTTC. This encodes CATRSDRGWHNEQFF.